Reported below is one T cell receptor (beta chain). Its antigen is unknown. At one of its ends the junction is not consistent with the germline gene, which may arise from a read error. Across several immunoSEQ plates, the genomic DNA of each subset was split evenly. Clones were sequenced by immunoSEQ multiplex PCR, and TCRdb holds only the in-frame ones, with some missing. The table shows about 480,000 clones, with approximately 85% occurring only once. The data stem from a study of shared clonotypes between healthy human individuals. Donation came from healthy HIV-negative adults that had no recent acute infections or vaccinations. Regarding the study as a whole: A small donor pool kept down the genetic and exposure-history diversity that was represented.

The CDR3 is 15 amino acids. Germline-derived CDR1 and CDR2 are MGHDK and SYGVNS. The chain uses TRBV25-1 and TRBJ2-7, with 7 positions matching TRBD1. The source is a woman between 40 and 50 years old in good health. Some clones in this sample may be carry-over from other donors' samples. The sample comprised PBMCs. The DNA of the CDR3 is TGTGCCAGCAGTGACGCCCGACAGGGCTCCTACGAGCAGCACTTC. Its protein is CASSDARQGSYEQHF.